This record covers a single TCR beta chain. Its antigen is currently unknown. Samples were taken several times over chemoradiotherapy. The data are from a study of chemoradiotherapy in HPV16-positive cancers. Germline CDR1 and CDR2: LNHDA and SQIVND (reference sequence). The CDR3 covers 15 residues. Unmatched junction bases numbered 10, after V lost 8 bases and J lost 0 bases. Measured with immunoSEQ multiplex PCR; TCRdb has only the in-frame clones, and not every one. This sample has over 10,000 clones, with 77% found just once. Overall study results and limits: In HPV16-positive patients, HPV-responsive T-cell expansion tracked better recurrence-free survival. Non-HPV-specific T cells did not expand in tumors during treatment, whereas candidate HPV-specific clones and E7-related motifs did.

This rearrangement joins TRBV19 to TRBJ2-7; 7 nucleotides align to TRBD1. This clonotype was sampled from a human donor with HPV-associated anogenital cancer. The sample here was taken from a patient who underwent chemoradiotherapy. The CDR3 DNA sequence: TGTGCCAGTTCCCATACAGGGGCCAGCTCCTACGAGCAGTACTTC. This codes for CASSHTGASSYEQYF.